The sequence of this T cell receptor beta chain was determined in a study of blood T cell repertoires in COVID-19. Across the study: The United States, Italy and Spain were the sources of the acute and convalescent COVID-19 samples. Sources were T cells, B-cell-depleted T cells, or PBMCs; the material itself was cDNA or gDNA.

Original handling: How many nucleated cells were present was estimated from reference gene primer amplification. Repertoires were generated with immunoSEQ multiplex PCR, while TCRdb's copy carries only in-frame clones and drops some. D and trimming were read from the DNA, whereas the V and J calls and clone size are those reported in that table. The sample holds about 320,000 clones, nearly 90% seen once. Per the germline V gene, CDR1 is LNHDA and CDR2 is SQIVND (reference sequence). V shed 7 bases and J 9 bases; nucleotides not matched to a gene: 15. The CDR3 is made up of 16 amino acids. Enrolled through a virtual design, the participants were between about 18 and 100 years of age and came from roughly 22 US areas.

The source is a woman in her 30s who had recovered from COVID-19. The genes are TRBV19 and TRBJ1-6; the match to TRBD1 covers 7 bases. Sequenced sample: PBMCs or T cells enriched from blood (not recorded which). The chain's CDR3 is CASTINPTGTSSPLHF. CDR3 in DNA: TGTGCCAGTACCATTAACCCGACAGGGACCTCTTCACCCCTCCACTTT.